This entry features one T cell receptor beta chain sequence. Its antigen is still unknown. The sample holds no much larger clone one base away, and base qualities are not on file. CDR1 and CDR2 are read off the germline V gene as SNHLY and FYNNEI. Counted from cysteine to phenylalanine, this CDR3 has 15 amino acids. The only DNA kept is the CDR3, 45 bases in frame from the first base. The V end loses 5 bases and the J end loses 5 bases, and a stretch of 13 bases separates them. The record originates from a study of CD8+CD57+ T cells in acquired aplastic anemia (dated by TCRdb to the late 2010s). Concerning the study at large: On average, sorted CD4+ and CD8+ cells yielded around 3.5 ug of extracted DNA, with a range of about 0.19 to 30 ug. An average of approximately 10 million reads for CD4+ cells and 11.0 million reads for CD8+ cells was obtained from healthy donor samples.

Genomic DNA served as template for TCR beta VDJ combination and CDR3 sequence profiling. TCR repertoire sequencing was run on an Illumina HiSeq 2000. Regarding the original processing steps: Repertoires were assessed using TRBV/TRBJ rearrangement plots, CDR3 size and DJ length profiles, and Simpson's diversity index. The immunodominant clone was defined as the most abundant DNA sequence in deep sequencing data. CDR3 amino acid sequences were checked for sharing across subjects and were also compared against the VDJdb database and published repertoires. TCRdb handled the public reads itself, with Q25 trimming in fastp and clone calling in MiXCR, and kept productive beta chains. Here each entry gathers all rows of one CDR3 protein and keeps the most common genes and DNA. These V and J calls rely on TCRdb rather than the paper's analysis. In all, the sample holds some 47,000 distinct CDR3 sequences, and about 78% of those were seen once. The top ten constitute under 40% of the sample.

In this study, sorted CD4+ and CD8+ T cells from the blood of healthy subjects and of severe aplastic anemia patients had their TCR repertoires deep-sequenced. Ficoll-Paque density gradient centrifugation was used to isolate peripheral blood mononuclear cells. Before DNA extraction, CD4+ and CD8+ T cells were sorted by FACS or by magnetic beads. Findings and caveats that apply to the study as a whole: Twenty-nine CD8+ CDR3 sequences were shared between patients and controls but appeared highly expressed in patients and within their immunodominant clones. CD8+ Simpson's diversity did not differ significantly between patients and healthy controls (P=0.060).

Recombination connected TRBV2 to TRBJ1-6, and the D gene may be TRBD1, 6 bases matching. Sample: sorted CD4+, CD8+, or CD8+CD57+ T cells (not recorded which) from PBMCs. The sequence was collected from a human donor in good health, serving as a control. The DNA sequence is TGTGCCAGCAGTCCCACAGGGAATGATAATTCACCCCTCCACTTT. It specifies CASSPTGNDNSPLHF.